This TCR beta chain comes out of a study of regulatory T cells in long-lasting Graves disease. There are many counts of this clonotype. Its antigen is still unknown. Time point indicated: persistent/refractory GD, antithyroid drugs over 5 years with positive TRAb. PBMCs provided the RNA from which the TCR library was made. This CDR3 is 14 amino acids long. V trimming: 7 bases; J trimming: 7 bases; junction bases outside the gene matches: 6. iRepertoire HTBI primers and Arm-PCR of CDR3 regions built TCR beta libraries. Original analysis: Across all samples, approximately 68 TRBV segments and 15 or so TRBJ segments were identified. TCRdb reanalysed the multiplex PCR reads using MiXCR and keeps one entry per CDR3 protein. The V and J calls here are based on TCRdb, not the publication. The table has over 650,000 distinct CDR3 sequences, around 30% seen once; the top ten hold around 42%. General study points: There were preferences for TRBV28, TRBJ1-2 and TRBJ2-5 in persistent disease.

The receptor was derived from a female donor with Graves disease. This specimen was peripheral blood mononuclear cells (PBMCs), taken when the disease was refractory, from a patient treated with antithyroid drugs. V is TRBV12-3 or TRBV12-4 and J is TRBJ2-1; 11 nucleotides align to TRBD2. The CDR3 region is CASTRASGRNEQFF. The CDR3 coding sequence is TGTGCCAGCACCCGGGCTAGCGGGAGGAATGAGCAGTTCTTC.